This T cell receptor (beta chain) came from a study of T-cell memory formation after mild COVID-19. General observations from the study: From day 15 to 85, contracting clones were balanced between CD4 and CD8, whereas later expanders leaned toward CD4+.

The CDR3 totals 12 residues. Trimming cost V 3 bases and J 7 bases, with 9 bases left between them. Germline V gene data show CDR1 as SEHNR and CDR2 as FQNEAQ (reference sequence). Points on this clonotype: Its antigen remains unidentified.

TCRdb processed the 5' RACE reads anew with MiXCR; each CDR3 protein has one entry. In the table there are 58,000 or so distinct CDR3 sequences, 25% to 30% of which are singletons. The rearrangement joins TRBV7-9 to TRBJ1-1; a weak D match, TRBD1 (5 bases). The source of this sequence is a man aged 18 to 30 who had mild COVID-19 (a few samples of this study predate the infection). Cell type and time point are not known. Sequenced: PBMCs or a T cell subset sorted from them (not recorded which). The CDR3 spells CASSFEQVEAFF. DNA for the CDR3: TGTGCCAGCAGCTTCGAACAGGTTGAAGCTTTCTTT.